The 20 T cell receptor beta chains in this list originate from one sample, sequenced in a study of identical twins. TCRdb redid the calling of the 5' RACE reads with MiXCR, one entry per CDR3 protein. The repertoire holds around 220,000 distinct CDR3 sequences, roughly a tenth seen once, with more than 8% in the top ten. Sequencing used memory T cells sorted from blood. These receptors originate from a man aged 50 or older in good health.

This chain joins TRBV20-1 and TRBJ2-3; D remains ambiguous. Per the germline V gene, CDR1 is DFQATT and CDR2 is SNEGSKA (reference sequence). CDR3 length equals 14 residues. Trimming took 0 bases from V and 0 from J, leaving 7 bases between them. DNA for the CDR3: TGCAGTGCTAGAGAGCCAGCTAGCACAGATACGCAGTATTTT. This gives the protein CSAREPASTDTQYF.

This clonotype was picked up many times. The rearrangement uses TRBV6-5 and TRBJ2-7, with D perhaps matching TRBD1 (6 bases). Deletions cut 0 bases from V and 2 bases from J, with 8 bases between. Germline-derived CDR1 and CDR2 are MNHEY and SVGAGI. This CDR3 has 14 amino acids. CDR3 nucleotide sequence: TGTGCCAGCAGTTACTCGGCAGGGGCCTACGAGCAGTACTTC. It encodes CASSYSAGAYEQYF.

This clonotype was picked up a small number of times. V usage is TRBV5-6 and J usage is TRBJ2-7; D gene ambiguous. This CDR3 is built from 11 residues. CDR1 is SGHDT, CDR2 YYEEEE, per germline. Trimming cost V 0 bases and J 6 bases, with 4 bases left between them. CDR3: CASSLASEQYF. In nucleotides, the CDR3 is TGTGCCAGCAGCTTGGCGTCCGAGCAGTACTTC. The variable domain in full, with the rest retrieved from reference TRBV5-6 and TRBJ2-7, is DAGVTQSPTHLIKTRGQQVTLRCSPKSGHDTVSWYQQALGQGPQFIFQYYEEEERQRGNFPDRFSGHQFPNYSSELNVNALLLGDSALYLCASSLASEQYFGPGTRLTVT.

The J gene is TRBJ2-5, the V gene TRBV4-3; the D gene is possibly TRBD2 (7 bases). CDR1 and CDR2 from the germline V gene are LGHNA and YSLEER. The V end lost 3 bases, the J end lost 0 bases, and 11 bases lay between the germline ends. The CDR3 consists of 15 residues. The CDR3 nucleotides are TGCGCCAGCAGCCAGGAGGGGGGGGACCAAGAGACCCAGTACTTC. It translates to CASSQEGGDQETQYF.

This sequence joins TRBV5-6 and TRBJ2-7; TRBD1 matches 7 bases. The CDR3 spans 15 residues. With 4 bases clipped from V and 1 base from J, the junction kept 8 bases outside the gene matches. CDR1 and CDR2 (germline): SGHDT, YYEEEE. In nucleotides, the CDR3 is TGTGCCAGCAGCCTGGGGACAGATTCGTCCTACGAGCAGTACTTC. Residues: CASSLGTDSSYEQYF.

This clonotype has ten or more counts. The chain is built from TRBV7-8 and TRBJ2-2; 7 positions match TRBD2. CDR1 is SGHVS and CDR2 is FQNEAQ in the germline V gene. The CDR3 runs to 17 residues. V dropped 1 base and J dropped 5; count of bases not matched to a gene: 10. This CDR3 is CASSLVSQPSGTGELFF. In DNA, the CDR3 is TGTGCCAGCAGCTTAGTCTCTCAGCCTAGCGGAACCGGGGAGCTGTTTTTT.

The J gene is TRBJ2-3, the V gene TRBV11-2; TRBD2 agrees at 9 bases. J lost 3 bases, V lost 5 bases, and 18 bases had no gene match. CDR1 is SGHAT, CDR2 FQNNGV, per germline. CDR3 size: 19 residues. The CDR3 reads CASSEYIPLGAGGTDTQYF. The DNA for the CDR3 is TGTGCCAGCAGCGAATATATCCCCCTAGGAGCGGGAGGTACAGATACGCAGTATTTT.

This clonotype has more than one count but fewer than ten. J is TRBJ1-5 and V is TRBV28; no clear D. From germline, CDR1 is MDHEN and CDR2 SYDVKM. The ends were cut back, 5 bases at V and 5 bases at J, with 4 bases in the middle. This CDR3 is 11 amino acids long. The CDR3 DNA is TGTGCCAGCAGTACGTATCAGCCCCAGCATTTT. It translates to CASSTYQPQHF. The full variable domain, with the rest looked up from reference TRBV28 and TRBJ1-5, is DVKVTQSSRYLVKRTGEKVFLECVQDMDHENMFWYRQDPGLGLRLIYFSYDVKMKEKGDIPEGYSVSREKKERFSLILESASTNQTSMYLCASSTYQPQHFGDGTRLSIL.

This clonotype appeared a few times. The V gene is TRBV28, the J gene TRBJ2-7; perhaps TRBD2 as D (5 bases). The germline V and J ends were trimmed by 5 bases and 0 bases, with 14 bases remaining between them. The CDR3 consists of 15 residues. From germline, CDR1 is MDHEN and CDR2 SYDVKM. The CDR3 reads CASSPFSGNSYEQYF. CDR3 DNA: TGTGCCAGCAGTCCGTTCTCCGGGAACTCCTACGAGCAGTACTTC. Filled out from reference TRBV28 and TRBJ2-7, the complete variable domain reads DVKVTQSSRYLVKRTGEKVFLECVQDMDHENMFWYRQDPGLGLRLIYFSYDVKMKEKGDIPEGYSVSREKKERFSLILESASTNQTSMYLCASSPFSGNSYEQYFGPGTRLTVT.

The genes are TRBV19 and TRBJ1-1; D may be TRBD1 (5 bases). Germline values: CDR1 LNHDA, CDR2 SQIVND (reference sequence). Trimming took off 5 bases at V and 6 bases at J, with 13 bases between the two ends. This CDR3 comprises 13 residues. The CDR3 bases are TGTGCCAGTAGTGGGGCCAAGGACGCTGAAGCTTTCTTT. As protein: CASSGAKDAEAFF.

This sequence joins TRBV19 and TRBJ2-5, with D perhaps TRBD1 (6 bases). CDR1 is LNHDA and CDR2 is SQIVND in the germline V gene (reference sequence). Trimming took off 4 bases at V and 2 bases at J, with 8 bases between the two ends. The CDR3 is made up of 13 amino acids. The DNA of the CDR3 is TGTGCCAGTAGTAGGACAGATCAAGAGACCCAGTACTTC. Its protein product is CASSRTDQETQYF.

V gene TRBV6-1 combines with J gene TRBJ1-5; D ambiguous. The V and J ends lost 8 bases and 0 bases respectively, with 17 bases between them. CDR1 and CDR2 (germline): MNHNS, SASEGT. The CDR3 covers 16 residues. CDR3 coding DNA: TGTGCCAGCGCCGGGTCCGGGAGATATAGCAATCAGCCCCAGCATTTT. Its protein is CASAGSGRYSNQPQHF.

The CDR3 region is CASAKGLAGFQVYEQYF. As DNA, the CDR3 is TGTGCCAGCGCAAAGGGACTAGCGGGGTTTCAAGTCTACGAGCAGTACTTC. This sequence joins TRBV27 and TRBJ2-7, with 13 nucleotides matching TRBD2. The CDR3 covers 17 residues. Germline CDR1 MNHEY, CDR2 SMNVEV (reference sequence). V shed 8 bases, J shed 3 bases, and the junction held 13 bases outside the gene matches.

A few counts support this clonotype. This rearrangement joins TRBV7-6 to TRBJ2-7, with D perhaps TRBD2 (5 bases). Trimming left V 5 bases short and J 0 bases short, with 14 bases between. The CDR3 runs to 15 residues. CDR1 and CDR2 from the germline V gene are SGHVS and FNYEAQ. CDR3 nucleotides: TGTGCCAGCAGCGCGAGACCCGGGAACTCCTACGAGCAGTACTTC. Translating it yields CASSARPGNSYEQYF.

This clonotype was detected a few times. J is TRBJ2-5 and V is TRBV15; 11 nucleotides align to TRBD2. The CDR3 is made up of 17 amino acids. J lost 3 bases, V lost 0 bases, and 6 bases had no gene match. Germline lookup yields CDR1 LNHNV and CDR2 YYDKDF (reference sequence). DNA of the CDR3: TGTGCCACCAGCAGAGATCCCCTAGCGGGAGGTAAAGAGACCCAGTACTTC. It translates to CATSRDPLAGGKETQYF.

This clonotype was detected ten times or more. The V and J genes are TRBV5-1 and TRBJ2-7; the match to TRBD1 covers 9 bases. Germline CDR1 and CDR2: SGHRS and YFSETQ. The V gene end was trimmed by 4 bases and the J gene end by 8 bases; junction bases not matched to a gene: 4. The CDR3 extends over 12 amino acids. CDR3 loop: CASSPGQGQQYF. CDR3 nucleotides: TGCGCCAGCAGCCCTGGACAGGGGCAGCAGTACTTC.

This clonotype was detected many times. This sequence joins TRBV4-2 and TRBJ2-7, with TRBD1 identical over 7 bases. The CDR3 runs 15 residues. In germline, CDR1 is LGHNA, CDR2 YNFKEQ. V gave up 0 bases and J gave up 2 bases; unmatched junction bases: 4. CDR3 in DNA: TGTGCCAGCAGCCAAGAAGACAGGGCGGCCTACGAGCAGTACTTC. This encodes CASSQEDRAAYEQYF.

The chain combines TRBV6-1 with TRBJ2-5, with TRBD1 identical over 8 bases. The CDR3 totals 14 residues. The V gene's germline CDR1 is MNHNS and CDR2 SASEGT. The V gene end was trimmed by 6 bases and the J gene end by 5 bases; junction bases not matched to a gene: 8. CDR3 sequence reads: CASSPFDRGETQYF. CDR3 in DNA: TGTGCCAGCAGCCCTTTCGACAGGGGTGAGACCCAGTACTTC.

The chain is built from TRBV7-2 and TRBJ2-5, with 11 bases matching TRBD2. Germline assignment: CDR1 SGHTA and CDR2 FQGNSA. This CDR3 has 15 amino acids. The trim removed 1 base at V and 9 bases at J, leaving 7 bases unmatched. The CDR3 DNA reads TGTGCCAGCAGCTTAGTATTAGCGGGGGGGCGGGCCCAGTACTTC. It encodes CASSLVLAGGRAQYF.

Turning to this clonotype: A clone one base away is much larger, so this may be a read error. The J gene is TRBJ2-2, the V gene TRBV30; a possible D gene is TRBD2 (5 bases). The CDR3 runs to 16 residues. The germline gives CDR1 GTSNPN, CDR2 SVGIG (reference sequence). This CDR3 is CAGSVRGFGLPGELFF. CDR3 coding DNA: TGTGCCGGGAGTGTACGAGGTTTTGGTTTGCCCGGGGAGCTGTTTTTT.